This T cell receptor beta chain is drawn from a study of cytomegalovirus exposure and HLA in healthy donors. This CDR3 comprises 13 residues. V lost 5 bases and J 3 bases, leaving 10 bases between the germline ends. Germline CDR1 SGHDN, CDR2 FVKESK. Primers for the PCR totalled 60 Vbeta and 13 Jbeta. Generated by immunoSEQ multiplex PCR, the TCRdb table keeps only in-frame clones and is missing some. The ten most abundant clones cover less than 2% of a sample with some 71,000 clones. V gene TRBV14 combines with J gene TRBJ1-1; tentative D call: TRBD1 (5 bases). This receptor was identified in a woman in her twenties or thirties in good health and CMV-seronegative. The material sequenced was PBMCs. The CDR3 sequence is CASSGGLHTEAFF. CDR3 nucleotides: TGTGCCAGCAGCGGGGGGTTACACACTGAAGCTTTCTTT.